These T cell receptor beta chains were read from a single sample in a study of blood T cell repertoires in COVID-19. Only in-frame clones appear in the TCRdb table, and some are missing; sequencing was by immunoSEQ multiplex PCR. The table shows 130,000 to 150,000 clones, with 81% occurring only once. Sequencing input: peripheral blood. The receptor source for this set is a human donor with acute or convalescent COVID-19. The donor label of this sample is uncertain. Both conserved end residues are part of each CDR3. The D gene is left open where the match is weak. Some rows have no size entry. The others give once, few or many, or a class for an expanded clone.

CDR3nt | CDR3aa | j_gene | abundance | d_gene | v_gene
TGTGCCACCAGTGAATCTGGGACGGGACAGCGAAATGAAAAACTGTTTTTT | CATSESGTGQRNEKLFF | TRBJ1-4 | NA | TRBD1 | TRBV24-1
TGTGCCAGCCGGGGGGACCTTGCCTACGAGCAGTACTTC | CASRGDLAYEQYF | TRBJ2-7 | few | TRBD2 | TRBV5-4
TGTGCCAGCTCACCAGTTTCGACAGGGGGAACTTTCTTT | CASSPVSTGGTFF | TRBJ1-1 | NA | TRBD1 | TRBV18
TGTGCCACCAGTTCCGGGACAGGGGGCGGAGTAGATACGCAGTATTTT | CATSSGTGGGVDTQYF | TRBJ2-3 | NA | TRBD1 | TRBV24-1
TGTGCCAGCAGCCTGAATAGCGGGGGGGCCAATGAGCAGTTCTTC | CASSLNSGGANEQFF | TRBJ2-1 | NA | TRBD2 | TRBV11-2
TGTGCCAGCAGTGAAGAACGGAGCTCCTACGAGCAGTACTTC | CASSEERSSYEQYF | TRBJ2-7 | NA | NA | TRBV2
TGCAGTGCTAGTGGGAGGACTAGCGGGGGGGCCCCCGGGGAGCTGTTTTTT | CSASGRTSGGAPGELFF | TRBJ2-2 | NA | TRBD2 | TRBV20-1
TGTGCCAGCAACTCTCCAGACTCATATGGGGGCTACACCTTC | CASNSPDSYGGYTF | TRBJ1-2 | NA | NA | TRBV5-4
TGTGCCAGCAGTGAAGCGGGAAGGGGGACTGAAGCTTTCTTT | CASSEAGRGTEAFF | TRBJ1-1 | few | NA | TRBV6-1
TGTGCCAGCAGCGACAGTTATAATTCACCCCTCCACTTT | CASSDSYNSPLHF | TRBJ1-6 | NA | NA | TRBV6-5
TGTGCCAGCAGTGAGCAGGGTGTTAATTCACCCCTCCACTTT | CASSEQGVNSPLHF | TRBJ1-6 | once | NA | TRBV2
TGTGCCAGCAGCATAGCGGACAGGGGGCACGAGCAGTACTTC | CASSIADRGHEQYF | TRBJ2-7 | NA | TRBD1 | TRBV7-8